This T cell receptor beta chain appears in the sequencing data of a study of cytomegalovirus exposure and HLA in healthy donors. Study-wide points: HLA-A and HLA-B allele assignments for most subjects were reportedly predicted accurately using TCR beta sequences. The classifier reportedly diagnosed cytomegalovirus status with high specificity and sensitivity.

PCR amplification relied on 60 Vbeta primers (plus 13 Jbeta primers). TCRdb keeps only in-frame clones here, not all; method: immunoSEQ multiplex PCR. The table has 150,000 to 200,000 clones, approximately 80% seen once. From germline, CDR1 is SGHRS and CDR2 YFSETQ. This CDR3 is built from 20 residues. The ends lost 4 bases at V and 1 base at J; junction bases unmatched: 13. In regard to this clone: The antigen remains unidentified.

This chain connects TRBV5-1 to TRBJ2-6; 11 bases match TRBD1. Sequencing was performed on PBMCs. This TCR was recovered from a woman in her 30s in good health and CMV-seronegative. The CDR3 nucleotides read TGCGCCAGCAGCAGCCGGGACAGGGGGTACCTAGTGTCTGGGGCCAACGTCCTGACTTTC. Its protein product is CASSSRDRGYLVSGANVLTF.